This T cell receptor beta chain was retrieved from a study of cytotoxic CD8 clonotypes in ibrutinib-treated CLL. Method: immunoSEQ multiplex PCR; TCRdb's copy keeps in-frame clones and lacks some. The table lists over 7,000 clones, roughly three quarters of them singletons. V dropped 9 bases and J dropped 5; count of bases not matched to a gene: 4. Germline loops: CDR1 SNHLY, CDR2 FYNNEI. This CDR3 has 14 amino acids. Study-level findings and limits: Public clonotypes, found uncommonly, either contracted or stayed stable on treatment.

On this clone itself: Its antigen is unidentified.

Sequenced material: PBMCs, taken before ibrutinib treatment. The V gene is TRBV2, the J gene TRBJ2-3; 14 bases agree with TRBD2. The receptor was isolated from a human donor with chronic lymphocytic leukemia. The CDR3 DNA is TGTGCCAGGGGGGGGACTAGCGGGAGAGATACGCAGTATTTT. Protein product: CARGGTSGRDTQYF.